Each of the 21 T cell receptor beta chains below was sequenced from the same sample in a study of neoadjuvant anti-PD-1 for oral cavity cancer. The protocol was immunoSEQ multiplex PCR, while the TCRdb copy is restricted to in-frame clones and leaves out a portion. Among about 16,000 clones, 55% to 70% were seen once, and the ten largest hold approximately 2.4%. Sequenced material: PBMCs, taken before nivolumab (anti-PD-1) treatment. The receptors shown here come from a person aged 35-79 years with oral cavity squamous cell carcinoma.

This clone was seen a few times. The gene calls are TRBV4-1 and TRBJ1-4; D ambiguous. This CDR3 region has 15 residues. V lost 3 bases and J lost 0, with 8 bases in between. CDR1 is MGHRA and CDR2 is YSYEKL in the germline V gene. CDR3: CASSQTLATNEKLFF. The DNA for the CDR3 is TGCGCCAGCAGCCAGACACTAGCAACTAATGAAAAACTGTTTTTT.

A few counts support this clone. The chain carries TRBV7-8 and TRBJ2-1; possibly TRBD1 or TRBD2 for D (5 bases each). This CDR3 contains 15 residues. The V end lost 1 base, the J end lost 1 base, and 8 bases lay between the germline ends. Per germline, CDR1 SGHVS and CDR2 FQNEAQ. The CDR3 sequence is CASSLDGASYNEQFF. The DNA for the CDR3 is TGTGCCAGCAGCTTAGACGGGGCATCCTACAATGAGCAGTTCTTC.

The CDR3 region is CAISPGSTDTQYF. Written as DNA, the CDR3 is TGTGCCATCAGCCCTGGGTCCACAGATACGCAGTATTTT. The J gene is TRBJ2-3, the V gene TRBV10-3; D is unresolved. CDR1 is ENHRY, CDR2 SYGVKD, per germline. The CDR3 extends over 13 amino acids. Trimming shortened V by 6 bases and J by 2 bases, and 9 bases separated the two germline ends.

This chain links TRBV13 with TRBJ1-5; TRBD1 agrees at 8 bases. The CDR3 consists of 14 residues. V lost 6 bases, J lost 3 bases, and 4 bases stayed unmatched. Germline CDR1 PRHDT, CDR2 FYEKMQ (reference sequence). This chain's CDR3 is CASSAGGNNQPQHF. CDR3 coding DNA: TGTGCCAGCAGTGCAGGGGGCAACAATCAGCCCCAGCATTTT.

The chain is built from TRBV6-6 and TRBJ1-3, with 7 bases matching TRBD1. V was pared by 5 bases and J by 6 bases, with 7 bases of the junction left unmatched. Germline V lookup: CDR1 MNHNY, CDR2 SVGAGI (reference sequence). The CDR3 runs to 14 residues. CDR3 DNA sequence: TGTGCCAGCAGTCAAGGGACAGTGGCAAACACCATATATTTT. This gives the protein CASSQGTVANTIYF.

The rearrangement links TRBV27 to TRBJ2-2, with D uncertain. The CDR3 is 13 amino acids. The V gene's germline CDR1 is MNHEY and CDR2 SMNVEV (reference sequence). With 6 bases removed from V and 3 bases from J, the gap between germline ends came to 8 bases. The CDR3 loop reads CASRKVDTGELFF. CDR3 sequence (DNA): TGTGCCAGCAGGAAGGTGGACACCGGGGAGCTGTTTTTT.

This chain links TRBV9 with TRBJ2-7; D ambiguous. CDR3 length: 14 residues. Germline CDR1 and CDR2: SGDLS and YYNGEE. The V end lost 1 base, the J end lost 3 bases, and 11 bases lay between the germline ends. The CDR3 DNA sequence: TGTGCCAGCAGCGTAACGGCCCAAAGCTACGAGCAGTACTTC. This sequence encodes CASSVTAQSYEQYF.

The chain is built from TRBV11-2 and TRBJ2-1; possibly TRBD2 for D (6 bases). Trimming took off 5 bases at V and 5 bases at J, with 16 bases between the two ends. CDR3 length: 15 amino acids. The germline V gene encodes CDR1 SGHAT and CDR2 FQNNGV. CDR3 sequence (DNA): TGTGCCAGCAGCCTCCGTCGATGGGGGGACAATGAGCAGTTCTTC. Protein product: CASSLRRWGDNEQFF.

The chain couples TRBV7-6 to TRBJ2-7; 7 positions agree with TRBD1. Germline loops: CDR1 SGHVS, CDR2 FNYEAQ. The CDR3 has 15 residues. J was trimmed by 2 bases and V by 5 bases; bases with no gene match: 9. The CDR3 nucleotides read TGTGCCAGCAGCATTAATCCAGGGACAGCCTACGAGCAGTACTTC. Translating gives CASSINPGTAYEQYF. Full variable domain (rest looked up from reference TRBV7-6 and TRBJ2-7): GAGVSQSPRYKVTKRGQDVALRCDPISGHVSLYWYRQALGQGPEFLTYFNYEAQQDKSGLPNDRFSAERPEGSISTLTIQRTEQRDSAMYRCASSINPGTAYEQYFGPGTRLTVT.

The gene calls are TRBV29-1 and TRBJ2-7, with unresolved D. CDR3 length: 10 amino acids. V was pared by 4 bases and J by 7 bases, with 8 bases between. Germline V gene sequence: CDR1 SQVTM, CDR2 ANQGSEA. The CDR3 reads CSVGTPEQYF. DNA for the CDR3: TGCAGCGTTGGAACGCCGGAGCAGTACTTC.

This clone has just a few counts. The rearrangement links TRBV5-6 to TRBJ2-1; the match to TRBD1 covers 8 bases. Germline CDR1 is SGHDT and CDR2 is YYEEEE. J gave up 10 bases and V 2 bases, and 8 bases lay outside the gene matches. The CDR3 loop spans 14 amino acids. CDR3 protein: CASSLLDRVWEQFF. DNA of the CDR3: TGTGCCAGCAGCTTACTGGACAGGGTTTGGGAGCAGTTCTTC. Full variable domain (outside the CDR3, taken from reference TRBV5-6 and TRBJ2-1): DAGVTQSPTHLIKTRGQQVTLRCSPKSGHDTVSWYQQALGQGPQFIFQYYEEEERQRGNFPDRFSGHQFPNYSSELNVNALLLGDSALYLCASSLLDRVWEQFFGPGTRLTVL.

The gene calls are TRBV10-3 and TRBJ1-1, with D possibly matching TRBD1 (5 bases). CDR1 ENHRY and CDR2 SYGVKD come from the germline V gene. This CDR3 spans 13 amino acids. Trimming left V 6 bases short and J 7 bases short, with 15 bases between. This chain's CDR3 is CAIRGDGADEAFF. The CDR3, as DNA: TGTGCCATCAGAGGGGACGGAGCGGATGAAGCTTTCTTT.

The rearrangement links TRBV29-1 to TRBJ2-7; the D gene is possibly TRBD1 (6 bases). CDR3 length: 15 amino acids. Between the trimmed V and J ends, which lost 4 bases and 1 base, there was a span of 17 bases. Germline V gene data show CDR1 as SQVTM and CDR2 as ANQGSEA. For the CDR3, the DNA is TGCAGCGTTGTAGGGGGTGGGGCGGCATCCTACGAGCAGTACTTC. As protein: CSVVGGGAASYEQYF.

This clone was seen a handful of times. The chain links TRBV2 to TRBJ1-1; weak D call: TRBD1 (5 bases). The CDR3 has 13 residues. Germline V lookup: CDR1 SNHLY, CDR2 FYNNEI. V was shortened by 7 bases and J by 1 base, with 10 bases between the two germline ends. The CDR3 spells CASTMGGNTEAFF. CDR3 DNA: TGTGCCAGCACGATGGGGGGGAACACTGAAGCTTTCTTT.

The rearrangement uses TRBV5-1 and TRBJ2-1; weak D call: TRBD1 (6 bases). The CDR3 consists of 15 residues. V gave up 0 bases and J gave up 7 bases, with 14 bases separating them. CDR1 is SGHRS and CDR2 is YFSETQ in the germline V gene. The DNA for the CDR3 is TGCGCCAGCAGCTTGGGAGGCAGCAGGGGAAATGAGCAGTTCTTC. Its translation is CASSLGGSRGNEQFF.

CDR3 in amino acids: CASSLYGSYGYTF. The CDR3 DNA reads as TGTGCCAGCAGCTTGTATGGGTCCTATGGCTACACCTTC. V and J are TRBV5-4 and TRBJ1-2; no definite D call. Germline CDR1 is SGHNT and CDR2 is YYREEE (reference sequence). This CDR3 is 13 amino acids long. V was trimmed by 1 base and J by 4 bases, leaving 8 bases between them.

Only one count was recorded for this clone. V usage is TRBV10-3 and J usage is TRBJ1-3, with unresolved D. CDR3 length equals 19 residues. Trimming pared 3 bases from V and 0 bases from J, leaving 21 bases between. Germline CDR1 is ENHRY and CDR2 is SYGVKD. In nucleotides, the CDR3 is TGTGCCATCAGTGAATTTGGACCCTCCGGATCTACCTCTGGAAACACCATATATTTT. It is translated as CAISEFGPSGSTSGNTIYF.

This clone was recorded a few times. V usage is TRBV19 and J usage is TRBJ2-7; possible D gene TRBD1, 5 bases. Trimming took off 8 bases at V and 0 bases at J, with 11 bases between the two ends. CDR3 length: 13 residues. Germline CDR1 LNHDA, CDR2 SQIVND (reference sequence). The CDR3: CASSWGYSYEQYF. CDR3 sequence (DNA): TGTGCCAGTTCTTGGGGCTACTCCTACGAGCAGTACTTC.

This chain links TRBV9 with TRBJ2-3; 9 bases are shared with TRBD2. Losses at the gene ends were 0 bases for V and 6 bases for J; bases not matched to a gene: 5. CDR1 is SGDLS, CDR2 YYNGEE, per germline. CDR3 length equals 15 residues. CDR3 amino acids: CASSVGTSERDTQYF. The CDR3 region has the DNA TGTGCCAGCAGCGTAGGGACTAGCGAGAGGGATACGCAGTATTTT.

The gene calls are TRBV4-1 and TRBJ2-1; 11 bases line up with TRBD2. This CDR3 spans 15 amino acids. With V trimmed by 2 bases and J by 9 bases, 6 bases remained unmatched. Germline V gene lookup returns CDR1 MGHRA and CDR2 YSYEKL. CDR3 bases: TGCGCCAGCAGCCAAAGGACTAGCGGGCAGGGTGAGCAGTTCTTC. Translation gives CASSQRTSGQGEQFF.

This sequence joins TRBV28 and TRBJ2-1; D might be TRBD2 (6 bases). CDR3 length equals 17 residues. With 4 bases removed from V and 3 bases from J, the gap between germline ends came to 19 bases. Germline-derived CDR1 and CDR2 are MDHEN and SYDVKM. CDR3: CASSSLMVADRYNEQFF. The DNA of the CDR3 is TGTGCCAGCAGTTCCCTGATGGTAGCGGACCGCTACAATGAGCAGTTCTTC. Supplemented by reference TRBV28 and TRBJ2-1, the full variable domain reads DVKVTQSSRYLVKRTGEKVFLECVQDMDHENMFWYRQDPGLGLRLIYFSYDVKMKEKGDIPEGYSVSREKKERFSLILESASTNQTSMYLCASSSLMVADRYNEQFFGPGTRLTVL.